One sample yielded the 15 T cell receptor beta chains listed below, sequenced in a study of cytomegalovirus exposure and HLA in healthy donors. 13 Jbeta primers and 60 Vbeta primers were used for the PCR. Method: immunoSEQ multiplex PCR; TCRdb's copy keeps in-frame clones and lacks some. In the table there are about 120,000 clones, about 74% of which are singletons. The sample was PBMCs. The source is a female donor in good health and CMV-seronegative.

The chain is built from TRBV23-1 and TRBJ1-4; D is perhaps TRBD1 (5 bases). TRBV23-1 belongs to the ORF category, with a function that is uncertain. This CDR3 spans 16 amino acids. Trimming cost V 8 bases and J 2 bases, with 18 bases left between them. The CDR3 reads CASPSGPGTTNEKLFF. The CDR3 nucleotides are TGCGCCAGCCCGTCCGGACCCGGGACTACTAATGAAAAACTGTTTTTT.

This clone was detected once. V gene TRBV19 combines with J gene TRBJ2-7, with 12 positions matching TRBD2. There are 15 residues in the CDR3. In germline, CDR1 is LNHDA, CDR2 SQIVND (reference sequence). After removal of 7 bases from V and 2 bases from J, the junction contained 6 bases not matched to a gene. Here the CDR3 DNA reads TGTGCCAGTAAACCGACTAGCGGGGGAACCTACGAGCAGTACTTC. It yields the protein CASKPTSGGTYEQYF.

The chain combines TRBV11-3 with TRBJ2-3; 14 bases are a match to TRBD2. Germline assignment: CDR1 SGHNT and CDR2 YENEEA. J lost 5 bases, V lost 5 bases, and 6 bases had no gene match. The CDR3 extends over 16 amino acids. The CDR3 region is CASSLGTSGGVDTQYF. The DNA of the CDR3 is TGTGCCAGCAGCCTCGGGACTAGCGGGGGTGTAGATACGCAGTATTTT.

The genes are TRBV16 and TRBJ1-2; TRBD1 matches at 9 bases. J lost 8 bases, V lost 2 bases, and 12 bases had no gene match. The CDR3 extends over 16 amino acids. Germline V gene lookup returns CDR1 KGHSY and CDR2 FQNENV. CDR3 nucleotide sequence: TGTGCCAGCAGCCAAACCCCGGACAGGGGTATAGGAGGCTACACCTTC. This codes for CASSQTPDRGIGGYTF. The entire variable domain, with the rest obtained from reference TRBV16 and TRBJ1-2, is as follows: GEEVAQTPKHLVRGEGQKAKLYCAPIKGHSYVFWYQQVLKNEFKFLISFQNENVFDETGMPKERFSAKCLPNSPCSLEIQATKLEDSAVYFCASSQTPDRGIGGYTFGSGTRLTVV.

This clone occurred once. This chain connects TRBV11-2 to TRBJ2-1, with TRBD2 as a possible D gene (6 bases). V lost 0 bases to trimming and J lost 3 bases, with 12 bases between them. This CDR3 has 16 residues. Germline values: CDR1 SGHAT, CDR2 FQNNGV. The CDR3 coding sequence is TGTGCCAGCAGCTTAGATCGGGCGGGGCACTACAATGAGCAGTTCTTC. Its translation: CASSLDRAGHYNEQFF.

The chain carries TRBV6-5 and TRBJ2-3; 7 bases fit TRBD2. J was trimmed by 2 bases and V by 3 bases; bases with no gene match: 8. In germline, CDR1 is MNHEY, CDR2 SVGAGI. This CDR3 comprises 16 residues. The CDR3 loop is CASSYRWGGNTDTQYF. In nucleotides, the CDR3 is TGTGCCAGCAGTTATCGTTGGGGGGGAAACACAGATACGCAGTATTTT.

The chain employs TRBV2 and TRBJ1-2; D is unclear. The V gene's germline CDR1 is SNHLY and CDR2 FYNNEI. The CDR3 consists of 10 residues. Trimming cost V 4 bases and J 8 bases, with 5 bases left between them. The CDR3 DNA reads as TGTGCCAGCAGTGGGAGGGGCTACACCTTC. Amino acid sequence: CASSGRGYTF.

V and J are TRBV5-1 and TRBJ1-2; 7 bases agree with TRBD1. This CDR3 is 16 amino acids long. Trimming cost V 0 bases and J 4 bases; bases outside gene matches: 9. Germline-derived CDR1 and CDR2 are SGHRS and YFSETQ. The CDR3 protein is CASSLGQTGLSYGYTF. Written as DNA, the CDR3 is TGCGCCAGCAGCTTGGGGCAGACAGGGCTTTCCTATGGCTACACCTTC.

The chain uses TRBV18 and TRBJ2-2; 7 bases agree with TRBD1. The CDR3 sequence is 14 residues long. V shed 6 bases and J 4 bases; nucleotides not matched to a gene: 5. CDR1 and CDR2 from the germline V gene are KGHSH and LQKENI. Here the CDR3 DNA reads TGTGCCAGCTCTCTACAGGGGACCACCGGGGAGCTGTTTTTT. Translating gives CASSLQGTTGELFF.

V gene TRBV5-4 combines with J gene TRBJ2-1; 12 bases agree with TRBD2. This CDR3 has 15 residues. V shed 4 bases and J 10 bases; nucleotides not matched to a gene: 9. Germline V lookup: CDR1 SGHNT, CDR2 YYREEE (reference sequence). CDR3 region: CASSTPSGGAREQFF. CDR3 sequence (DNA): TGTGCCAGCAGCACCCCTAGCGGGGGGGCTCGGGAGCAGTTCTTC.

This rearrangement joins TRBV11-2 to TRBJ2-7, with TRBD2 as a possible D gene (5 bases). V lost 4 bases, J lost 3 bases, and 16 bases lay in between. The CDR3 consists of 15 residues. Germline lookup yields CDR1 SGHAT and CDR2 FQNNGV. The CDR3 nucleotides read TGTGCCAGCAGCTACCGCCGGGATAATATCTACGAGCAGTACTTC. This codes for CASSYRRDNIYEQYF. Drawing the rest from reference TRBV11-2 and TRBJ2-7, the complete variable domain is EAGVAQSPRYKIIEKRQSVAFWCNPISGHATLYWYQQILGQGPKLLIQFQNNGVVDDSQLPKDRFSAERLKGVDSTLKIQPAKLEDSAVYLCASSYRRDNIYEQYFGPGTRLTVT.

V and J are TRBV6-6 and TRBJ2-7; 10 nucleotides align to TRBD2. Germline CDR1 is MNHNY and CDR2 is SVGAGI (reference sequence). J was trimmed by 4 bases and V by 7 bases; bases with no gene match: 10. The CDR3 has 15 amino acids. The CDR3 region is CASTLSGLADYEQYF. In DNA, the CDR3 is TGTGCCAGCACCCTAAGCGGACTAGCGGATTACGAGCAGTACTTC.

This clone was seen just once. This chain uses TRBV7-9 with TRBJ1-2; 8 nucleotides match TRBD1. This CDR3 is built from 13 residues. Germline CDR1 SEHNR, CDR2 FQNEAQ (reference sequence). Trimming removed 1 base from V and 5 bases from J; junction bases left unmatched: 0. The CDR3 DNA follows: TGTGCCAGCAGCTTAGGACAGGGGTATGGCTACACCTTC. Its protein is CASSLGQGYGYTF.

The chain combines TRBV2 with TRBJ1-2; a weak D match, TRBD1 (5 bases). The germline CDR1 and CDR2 sequences are SNHLY and FYNNEI. The CDR3 contains 12 residues. V was pared by 6 bases and J by 8 bases, with 13 bases between. Written as DNA, the CDR3 is TGTGCCAGCAGCAGGGTCGCGTTGGGCTACACCTTC. Protein: CASSRVALGYTF. The full variable domain, completed using reference TRBV2 and TRBJ1-2, is EPEVTQTPSHQVTQMGQEVILRCVPISNHLYFYWYRQILGQKVEFLVSFYNNEISEKSEIFDDQFSVERPDGSNFTLKIRSTKLEDSAMYFCASSRVALGYTFGSGTRLTVV.

This clone has just a few counts. The V gene is TRBV5-4, the J gene TRBJ2-7; a possible D gene is TRBD1 (5 bases). Germline assignment: CDR1 SGHNT and CDR2 YYREEE (reference sequence). CDR3 length: 15 residues. The ends were cut back, 0 bases at V and 6 bases at J, with 16 bases in the middle. The CDR3 loop reads CASSLGGALGAEQYF. The CDR3 region has the DNA TGTGCCAGCAGCTTGGGTGGCGCACTTGGGGCCGAGCAGTACTTC. The whole variable domain, filled in from reference TRBV5-4 and TRBJ2-7, reads ETGVTQSPTHLIKTRGQQVTLRCSSQSGHNTVSWYQQALGQGPQFIFQYYREEENGRGNFPPRFSGLQFPNYSSELNVNALELDDSALYLCASSLGGALGAEQYFGPGTRLTVT.